This passage covers 32 T cell receptor beta chains from one sample sequenced in a study of CD8 T cells in ankylosing spondylitis. TCRdb passed the 5' RACE reads through MiXCR, listing each CDR3 protein once. The sample yields 130,000 or so distinct CDR3 sequences, about 15% seen once. Their cognate antigens are unknown. Broader study findings: For ankylosing spondylitis blood, a TCR beta motif of several highly homologous variants appeared characteristic.

What was sequenced was blood, either unsorted or a sorted T cell fraction (not recorded which). The receptors come from a male donor with ankylosing spondylitis.

This clonotype has only a few counts. The gene calls are TRBV27 and TRBJ1-2; D is uncertain. CDR1 and CDR2 (germline): MNHEY, SMNVEV (reference sequence). Trimming stripped 4 bases from V and 0 bases from J, with 15 bases between. The CDR3 totals 16 residues. The CDR3 protein is CASSSPPGLANYGYTF. In DNA form, the CDR3 reads TGTGCCAGCAGTTCCCCTCCCGGACTAGCTAACTATGGCTACACCTTC.

This clonotype has just a few counts. The chain is built from TRBV12-3 or TRBV12-4 and TRBJ1-1, with TRBD1 as a possible D gene (6 bases). Trimming took off 7 bases at V and 4 bases at J, with 16 bases between the two ends. The CDR3 is 14 amino acids. DNA of the CDR3: TGTGCCAGCACCCTCCCCGGGGGCCTCACTGAAGCTTTCTTT. Protein sequence: CASTLPGGLTEAFF.

The sample holds many counts of this clonotype. The CDR3 region is CASSEETQYF. Here the CDR3 DNA reads TGTGCCAGCAGTGAAGAGACCCAGTACTTC. This chain joins TRBV28 and TRBJ2-5; D is undetermined. CDR1 and CDR2 from the germline V gene are MDHEN and SYDVKM. V lost 5 bases and J 3 bases, leaving 1 base between the germline ends. This CDR3 contains 10 residues.

The V and J genes are TRBV20-1 and TRBJ2-1; 9 nucleotides align to TRBD2. CDR1 and CDR2 from the germline V gene are DFQATT and SNEGSKA (reference sequence). The CDR3 extends over 15 amino acids. Germline trimming cut 0 bases from V and 8 bases from J; bases unmatched to any gene: 8. The CDR3: CSARDISGSGHEQFF. As DNA, the CDR3 is TGCAGTGCTAGAGATATTAGCGGGAGCGGCCATGAGCAGTTCTTC.

This clonotype was picked up many times. V is TRBV7-9 and J is TRBJ1-2, with 7 bases aligning to TRBD1. V was pared by 5 bases and J by 5 bases, with 5 bases of the junction left unmatched. The CDR3 has 13 amino acids. Per the germline V gene, CDR1 is SEHNR and CDR2 is FQNEAQ (reference sequence). The CDR3 DNA reads as TGTGCCAGCAGCACTGACAGGGAGTATGGCTACACCTTC. Translating it yields CASSTDREYGYTF.

The V gene is TRBV7-3, the J gene TRBJ2-1; TRBD2 aligns across 12 bases. J gave up 9 bases and V 2 bases, and 5 bases lay outside the gene matches. CDR1 and CDR2 from the germline V gene are SGHTA and FQGTGA. CDR3 length equals 15 residues. DNA for the CDR3: TGTGCCAGCAGCTTATCTAGCGGGAGGGCCGGTGAGCAGTTCTTC. It encodes CASSLSSGRAGEQFF.

This clonotype was picked up a small number of times. The chain combines TRBV7-9 with TRBJ1-5; unclear D gene. The CDR3 spans 16 residues. Germline CDR1 is SEHNR and CDR2 is FQNEAQ (reference sequence). V was trimmed by 2 bases and J by 2 bases, leaving 13 bases between them. The CDR3 region has the DNA TGTGCCAGCAGCTTATATGGCGGGGAAGGCAATCAGCCCCAGCATTTT. This translates into CASSLYGGEGNQPQHF.

This clonotype has just a few counts. V usage is TRBV12-3 or TRBV12-4 and J usage is TRBJ2-2; no clear D. The CDR3 runs to 15 residues. V gave up 7 bases and J gave up 1 base, with 13 bases separating them. The CDR3 protein is CASTTVPWNTGELFF. Here the CDR3 DNA reads TGTGCCAGCACAACAGTGCCCTGGAACACCGGGGAGCTGTTTTTT.

This clonotype was seen only once. J is TRBJ2-7 and V is TRBV28, with unresolved D. From germline, CDR1 is MDHEN and CDR2 SYDVKM. V was shortened by 6 bases and J by 0 bases, with 12 bases between the two germline ends. CDR3 length equals 14 residues. This chain's CDR3 is CASSALASSYEQYF. DNA of the CDR3: TGTGCCAGCAGCGCACTTGCCAGCTCCTACGAGCAGTACTTC.

The rearrangement uses TRBV7-9 and TRBJ2-3; no definite D call. Germline CDR1 and CDR2: SEHNR and FQNEAQ (reference sequence). Trimming took off 5 bases at V and 6 bases at J, with 9 bases between the two ends. The CDR3 totals 12 residues. CDR3 region: CASSPLKDTQYF. CDR3 bases: TGTGCCAGCAGCCCCCTTAAGGATACGCAGTATTTT. The variable domain in full, with the rest retrieved from reference TRBV7-9 and TRBJ2-3, is DTGVSQNPRHKITKRGQNVTFRCDPISEHNRLYWYRQTLGQGPEFLTYFQNEAQLEKSRLLSDRFSAERPKGSFSTLEIQRTEQGDSAMYLCASSPLKDTQYFGPGTRLTVL.

The genes are TRBV7-2 and TRBJ2-2; no clear D gene. V was shortened by 6 bases and J by 7 bases, with 9 bases between the two germline ends. The CDR3 totals 12 residues. CDR1 SGHTA and CDR2 FQGNSA come from the germline V gene. CDR3 sequence (DNA): TGTGCCAGCAGATTGGGTAACGGGGAGCTGTTTTTT. Translation gives CASRLGNGELFF.

The chain couples TRBV7-9 to TRBJ1-5; TRBD1 might be the D (5 bases). V dropped 2 bases and J dropped 4 bases, with 12 bases sitting between them. Germline V gene data show CDR1 as SEHNR and CDR2 as FQNEAQ (reference sequence). This CDR3 region has 15 residues. CDR3 sequence reads: CASSLTGPGNQPQHF. The CDR3 DNA is TGTGCCAGCAGCTTAACAGGACCCGGAAATCAGCCCCAGCATTTT. Drawing the rest from reference TRBV7-9 and TRBJ1-5, the complete variable domain is DTGVSQNPRHKITKRGQNVTFRCDPISEHNRLYWYRQTLGQGPEFLTYFQNEAQLEKSRLLSDRFSAERPKGSFSTLEIQRTEQGDSAMYLCASSLTGPGNQPQHFGDGTRLSIL.

This clonotype has more than one count but fewer than ten. This chain joins TRBV6-1 and TRBJ1-1; D gene uncertain. The CDR3 is 13 amino acids. Germline values: CDR1 MNHNS, CDR2 SASEGT. V dropped 7 bases and J dropped 10 bases, with 19 bases sitting between them. Written as DNA, the CDR3 is TGTGCCAGCATCGAGCGAGGAGGCTCTGTAGCTTTCTTT. Protein: CASIERGGSVAFF.

This chain uses TRBV11-2 with TRBJ2-1; perhaps TRBD2 as D (6 bases). From germline, CDR1 is SGHAT and CDR2 FQNNGV. The germline V and J ends were trimmed by 5 bases and 7 bases, with 21 bases remaining between them. CDR3 length equals 16 residues. CDR3 in amino acids: CASSPTPGLSYNEQFF. CDR3 nucleotide sequence: TGTGCCAGCAGCCCAACTCCGGGACTGTCTTATAATGAGCAGTTCTTC.

The chain links TRBV24-1 to TRBJ2-7; possibly TRBD1 or TRBD2 for D (5 bases each). Germline assignment: CDR1 KGHDR and CDR2 SFDVKD. Deletions cut 6 bases from V and 3 bases from J, with 8 bases between. CDR3 length: 12 amino acids. The DNA for the CDR3 is TGTGCCACCAGTCGGGACGGCTACGAGCAGTACTTC. Translation gives CATSRDGYEQYF.

Here the CDR3 reads CASSYSTPGSYEQYF. The CDR3 DNA sequence: TGTGCCAGCAGTTACTCTACTCCCGGGTCCTACGAGCAGTACTTC. The rearrangement links TRBV6-5 to TRBJ2-7; D remains unclear. The CDR3 extends over 15 amino acids. V was pared by 0 bases and J by 1 base, with 10 bases between. Per the germline V gene, CDR1 is MNHEY and CDR2 is SVGAGI.

The rearrangement uses TRBV25-1 and TRBJ2-5; tentative D call: TRBD1 (5 bases). Looked up from germline, CDR1 is MGHDK and CDR2 is SYGVNS. V lost 3 bases, J lost 5 bases, and 10 bases lay in between. The CDR3 is made up of 13 amino acids. This CDR3 is CASSDRGAETQYF. The CDR3 nucleotides are TGTGCCAGCAGTGACCGTGGGGCTGAGACCCAGTACTTC. Full variable domain (missing parts from reference TRBV25-1 and TRBJ2-5): EADIYQTPRYLVIGTGKKITLECSQTMGHDKMYWYQQDPGMELHLIHYSYGVNSTEKGDLSSESTVSRIRTEHFPLTLESARPSHTSQYLCASSDRGAETQYFGPGTRLLVL.

The J gene is TRBJ2-1, the V gene TRBV12-3 or TRBV12-4; 7 bases fit TRBD2. This CDR3 contains 14 residues. Losses at the gene ends were 1 base for V and 6 bases for J; bases not matched to a gene: 3. The CDR3 protein is CASSLGGRRNEQFF. DNA for the CDR3: TGTGCCAGCAGTTTAGGCGGGAGACGCAATGAGCAGTTCTTC.

In its sample, this clonotype was seen a few times. The J gene is TRBJ2-7, the V gene TRBV7-2, with D uncertain. Trimming shortened V by 5 bases and J by 2 bases, and 22 bases separated the two germline ends. Germline CDR1 SGHTA, CDR2 FQGNSA. There are 17 residues in the CDR3. Here the CDR3 reads CASSPVFSPFYTYEQYF. The CDR3 nucleotides read TGTGCCAGCAGCCCTGTTTTCTCGCCCTTTTACACCTACGAGCAGTACTTC.

This clonotype was observed a few times. One end of the junction is discordant with germline, which a read error may explain. The rearrangement joins TRBV27 to TRBJ1-4; a weak D match, TRBD1 (5 bases). Germline lookup yields CDR1 MNHEY and CDR2 SMNVEV (reference sequence). There are 12 residues in the CDR3. The CDR3 here is CASRTNLGVMVF. The CDR3 nucleotides are TGTGCCAGCAGAACCAACTTGGGGGTAATGGTTTTT.

The chain uses TRBV20-1 and TRBJ1-5, with D uncertain. The CDR3 is made up of 14 amino acids. The germline gives CDR1 DFQATT, CDR2 SNEGSKA (reference sequence). This CDR3 reads CRCRRTARNQPQHF. For the CDR3, the DNA is TGCAGATGTAGAAGGACGGCCCGGAATCAGCCCCAGCATTTT.

In its sample, this clonotype was seen a few times. The chain uses TRBV29-1 and TRBJ2-1; 7 nucleotides line up with TRBD2. The CDR3 is 16 residues long. The germline V gene has CDR1 SQVTM and CDR2 ANQGSEA. Germline trimming cut 0 bases from V and 2 bases from J; bases unmatched to any gene: 7. The CDR3 coding sequence is TGCAGCGTTGAAGAGGGGCGGGAGTGGCCCTACAATGAGCAGTTCTTC. Protein product: CSVEEGREWPYNEQFF.

This clonotype was seen more than once but under ten times. The chain recombines TRBV7-9 with TRBJ2-1; tentative D call: TRBD2 (5 bases). The CDR3 consists of 14 residues. V lost 5 bases, J lost 9 bases, and 17 bases lay in between. Germline V gives CDR1 SEHNR, CDR2 FQNEAQ (reference sequence). CDR3 protein: CASSPDQLVVEQFF. Here the CDR3 DNA reads TGTGCCAGCAGCCCCGACCAACTAGTGGTTGAGCAGTTCTTC.

This chain uses TRBV18 with TRBJ2-1; 8 bases are a match to TRBD2. Per the germline V gene, CDR1 is KGHSH and CDR2 is LQKENI. The J segment lost 2 bases and the V segment lost 6 bases, leaving 6 bases of the junction unmatched. The CDR3 sequence is 15 residues long. The CDR3 DNA sequence: TGTGCCAGCTCCCTCATAGCGGGAACCTACAATGAGCAGTTCTTC. Translated, it gives CASSLIAGTYNEQFF.

The table lists this clonotype with a few counts. The rearrangement uses TRBV7-9 and TRBJ2-2; a weak D match, TRBD2 (6 bases). The CDR3 length is 16 residues. Germline loops: CDR1 SEHNR, CDR2 FQNEAQ (reference sequence). The V and J ends lost 5 bases and 0 bases respectively, with 13 bases between them. Here the CDR3 reads CASSQGLVANTGELFF. CDR3 in DNA: TGTGCCAGCAGCCAGGGACTTGTAGCGAACACCGGGGAGCTGTTTTTT.

The V and J genes are TRBV24-1 and TRBJ1-4, with no clear D. CDR3 length: 13 amino acids. Germline V CDR1 and CDR2: KGHDR, SFDVKD. The V gene lost 6 bases and the J gene lost 3 bases, with 7 bases spanning the gap. The CDR3 region has the DNA TGTGCCACCAGTCGTAGCCCTAATGAAAAACTGTTTTTT. It specifies CATSRSPNEKLFF.

This clonotype showed up just once. The chain employs TRBV7-2 and TRBJ2-5; the match to TRBD1 covers 11 bases. V lost 4 bases to trimming and J lost 5 bases; unmatched junction nucleotides: 6. This CDR3 region has 15 residues. Germline assignment: CDR1 SGHTA and CDR2 FQGNSA. The CDR3, as DNA: TGTGCCAGCAGCTCGGGACAGGGGGTTGGGGAGACCCAGTACTTC. Protein sequence: CASSSGQGVGETQYF.

The J gene is TRBJ2-3, the V gene TRBV28, with 7 bases lining up with TRBD2. CDR3 length: 17 residues. CDR1 is MDHEN and CDR2 is SYDVKM in the germline V gene. V was pared by 3 bases and J by 4 bases, with 13 bases of the junction left unmatched. CDR3 nucleotides: TGTGCCAGCAGTTTCCCCGCGGGGGAGGTCACGGCAGATACGCAGTATTTT. Protein: CASSFPAGEVTADTQYF.

V and J are TRBV11-1 and TRBJ2-7; 7 positions match TRBD2. V gave up 1 base and J gave up 6 bases; unmatched junction bases: 21. Germline CDR1 is SGHAT and CDR2 is FQDESV (reference sequence). The CDR3 runs 19 residues. The CDR3 DNA follows: TGTGCCAGCAGCTTAGTAGTGACTAGCCATCTATCCCAATATGGCGAGCAGTACTTC. It translates to CASSLVVTSHLSQYGEQYF.

The table lists this clonotype with many counts. The chain is built from TRBV7-9 and TRBJ1-1, with a tentative D call TRBD1 (6 bases). V lost 3 bases and J 2 bases, leaving 13 bases between the germline ends. This CDR3 spans 15 amino acids. Germline-derived CDR1 and CDR2 are SEHNR and FQNEAQ (reference sequence). The CDR3 nucleotides are TGTGCCAGCAGCTTGATGGACAGTCTCAACACTGAAGCTTTCTTT. Protein product: CASSLMDSLNTEAFF.

The rearrangement links TRBV27 to TRBJ1-1; 8 nucleotides line up with TRBD1. Trimming removed 1 base from V and 0 bases from J; junction bases left unmatched: 4. Germline V CDR1 and CDR2: MNHEY, SMNVEV (reference sequence). CDR3 length: 16 amino acids. This chain's CDR3 is CASSLYWGQVNTEAFF. The CDR3 bases are TGTGCCAGCAGTTTATATTGGGGACAGGTGAACACTGAAGCTTTCTTT.

The table lists this clonotype with a few counts. The V and J genes are TRBV7-2 and TRBJ2-3; 7 bases are shared with TRBD1. Unmatched junction bases numbered 8, after V lost 3 bases and J lost 2 bases. This CDR3 has 16 amino acids. Germline V lookup: CDR1 SGHTA, CDR2 FQGNSA. The CDR3 here is CASSLTGTESTDTQYF. The CDR3 coding sequence is TGTGCCAGCAGCTTGACCGGGACAGAATCCACAGATACGCAGTATTTT.